Listed here are 23 T cell receptor beta chains from one sample, sequenced in a study of CD8 T cells in ankylosing spondylitis (TCRdb year 2017). The receptor library was made with 5' RACE. TCRdb lists the instrument as Illumina HiSeq 2500. The public reads were run again by TCRdb, first through fastp at Q25 and then through MiXCR, and only productive beta chains were kept. All rows with the same CDR3 protein become a single entry with the most common DNA and genes. A total of around 320,000 distinct CDR3 sequences appear in this sample, around 21% of them only once. The ten largest make up 3.5% of the sample. Sequences were obtained from blood, either unsorted or a sorted T cell fraction (not recorded which). These receptors all stem from a female donor with ankylosing spondylitis or in good health (not recorded which).

In this sample, this clonotype turned up a few times. This sequence joins TRBV7-9 and TRBJ2-7, with 7 bases matching TRBD2. From germline, CDR1 is SEHNR and CDR2 FQNEAQ (reference sequence). V trimming: 5 bases; J trimming: 7 bases; junction bases outside the gene matches: 8. The CDR3 runs 13 residues. CDR3 amino acids: CASSREVLREQYF. For the CDR3, the DNA is TGTGCCAGCAGCCGGGAGGTCCTACGGGAGCAGTACTTC.

This clonotype was counted many times. This rearrangement joins TRBV6-5 to TRBJ2-1; weak D call: TRBD1 (6 bases). V was trimmed by 0 bases and J by 10 bases, leaving 19 bases between them. Per the germline V gene, CDR1 is MNHEY and CDR2 is SVGAGI. The CDR3 contains 16 residues. The CDR3 is CASSYSLSTGTNEQFF. The CDR3 DNA is TGTGCCAGCAGTTACTCGCTTTCTACCGGGACAAACGAGCAGTTCTTC.

This clonotype was counted a few times. CDR3 protein: CSASYGSSTDTQYF. For the CDR3, the DNA is TGCAGTGCTAGTTACGGAAGCAGCACAGATACGCAGTATTTT. The gene calls are TRBV20-1 and TRBJ2-3; D ambiguous. In germline, CDR1 is DFQATT, CDR2 SNEGSKA (reference sequence). This CDR3 contains 14 residues. V gave up 3 bases and J gave up 0 bases, with 10 bases separating them.

This clonotype showed up just a few times. This rearrangement joins TRBV20-1 to TRBJ2-5; tentatively, D is TRBD2 (5 bases). The V gene lost 8 bases and the J gene lost 9 bases, with 25 bases spanning the gap. Germline-derived CDR1 and CDR2 are DFQATT and SNEGSKA (reference sequence). The CDR3 has 14 residues. The DNA of the CDR3 is TGCAGTACCTCCGGACTCGGCCTTTCTGTGGCCCAGTACTTC. Translated, it gives CSTSGLGLSVAQYF.

This clonotype was recorded many times. The chain joins TRBV12-3 or TRBV12-4 to TRBJ2-1; the match to TRBD2 covers 10 bases. The CDR3 extends over 15 amino acids. V lost 6 bases and J lost 9; bases outside the gene matches: 11. The CDR3 region has the DNA TGTGCCAGCAGCCTCATCCTAGCGGGAGTAAGTGAGCAGTTCTTC. As protein: CASSLILAGVSEQFF.

The chain joins TRBV9 to TRBJ2-2; TRBD1 aligns across 7 bases. V dropped 3 bases and J dropped 3; count of bases not matched to a gene: 5. This CDR3 region has 15 residues. From germline, CDR1 is SGDLS and CDR2 YYNGEE. In DNA form, the CDR3 reads TGTGCCAGCAGCGGAGGGGACAGTTACACCGGGGAGCTGTTTTTT. Its translation is CASSGGDSYTGELFF. The full variable domain, rest sourced from reference TRBV9 and TRBJ2-2, is DSGVTQTPKHLITATGQRVTLRCSPRSGDLSVYWYQQSLDQGLQFLIQYYNGEERAKGNILERFSAQQFPDLHSELNLSSLELGDSALYFCASSGGDSYTGELFFGEGSRLTVL.

This clonotype was seen only a few times. V is TRBV25-1 and J is TRBJ1-6, with no clear D. There are 13 residues in the CDR3. Germline V lookup: CDR1 MGHDK, CDR2 SYGVNS. Deletions cut 7 bases from V and 5 bases from J, with 9 bases between. CDR3 protein: CASTLGHNSPLHF. The CDR3 DNA reads TGTGCCAGCACCCTCGGCCATAATTCACCCCTCCACTTT.

The rearrangement joins TRBV25-1 to TRBJ1-2, with 8 positions matching TRBD1. In germline, CDR1 is MGHDK, CDR2 SYGVNS. V lost 0 bases to trimming and J lost 7 bases; unmatched junction nucleotides: 4. The CDR3 is 14 amino acids. The CDR3 here is CASSEYGTGLGYTF. As DNA, the CDR3 is TGTGCCAGCAGTGAATACGGGACAGGTCTTGGCTACACCTTC.

The chain uses TRBV27 and TRBJ2-1, with 8 bases that match TRBD2. V dropped 2 bases and J dropped 8; count of bases not matched to a gene: 8. Germline-derived CDR1 and CDR2 are MNHEY and SMNVEV (reference sequence). The CDR3 sequence is 15 residues long. Written as DNA, the CDR3 is TGTGCCAGCAGTTTAGGGAGCGGGAGCGGCTATGAGCAGTTCTTC. Protein sequence: CASSLGSGSGYEQFF.

V and J are TRBV24-1 and TRBJ2-1, with 14 bases fitting TRBD2. The germline gives CDR1 KGHDR, CDR2 SFDVKD. The length of the CDR3 is 18 residues. The V and J ends lost 4 bases and 4 bases, in that order; junction bases with no gene match: 8. The CDR3 DNA is TGTGCCACCAGTGACCCGTGGACTAGCGGGAGGTTATACAATGAGCAGTTCTTC. Amino acid sequence: CATSDPWTSGRLYNEQFF.

The table lists this clonotype with many counts. V usage is TRBV20-1 and J usage is TRBJ2-2, with 8 bases aligning to TRBD1. The trim removed 3 bases at V and 4 bases at J, leaving 7 bases unmatched. The CDR3 consists of 15 residues. CDR1 and CDR2 from the germline V gene are DFQATT and SNEGSKA (reference sequence). CDR3 region: CSASRRGQGTGELFF. Written as DNA, the CDR3 is TGCAGTGCTAGCCGCAGGGGGCAAGGCACCGGGGAGCTGTTTTTT.

Many counts were recorded for this clonotype. This chain joins TRBV29-1 and TRBJ2-7; D is unresolved. Germline CDR1 is SQVTM and CDR2 is ANQGSEA. V shed 5 bases and J shed 3 bases, with 5 bases lying between them. The CDR3 spans 10 residues. The CDR3, as DNA: TGCAGCGTTAACAGCTACGAGCAGTACTTC. This encodes CSVNSYEQYF.

A few counts support this clonotype. The rearrangement uses TRBV12-3 or TRBV12-4 and TRBJ1-2; 10 bases fit TRBD1. Unmatched junction bases numbered 8, after V lost 6 bases and J lost 4 bases. The CDR3 spans 15 residues. CDR3 DNA sequence: TGTGCCAGCAGAGGACAGGGGGTAGGGAGCTATGGCTACACCTTC. Protein: CASRGQGVGSYGYTF.

As for this clonotype: Likely a read error: the CDR3 ends without its conserved phenylalanine or tryptophan. The chain links TRBV7-2 to TRBJ2-1; D gene unclear. In germline, CDR1 is SGHTA, CDR2 FQGNSA. V lost 2 bases, J lost 9 bases, and 14 bases lay in between. The CDR3 covers 14 residues. CDR3 in DNA: TGTGCCAGCAGCTTAACCAAGGGCAAGGGTGAGCAGTTCTTA. Translation: CASSLTKGKGEQFL.

The V gene is TRBV7-2, the J gene TRBJ2-1; a weak D match, TRBD2 (5 bases). The CDR3 consists of 13 residues. Germline CDR1 reads SGHTA; CDR2 reads FQGNSA. V shed 0 bases and J shed 9 bases, with 9 bases lying between them. DNA of the CDR3: TGTGCCAGCAGCTTAGCCACAGCGGTTGAGCAGTTCTTC. It yields the protein CASSLATAVEQFF.

The chain joins TRBV20-1 to TRBJ2-1; 7 bases align to TRBD2. Germline V lookup: CDR1 DFQATT, CDR2 SNEGSKA (reference sequence). The CDR3 is 16 amino acids. The V gene end was trimmed by 5 bases and the J gene end by 9 bases; junction bases not matched to a gene: 19. As DNA, the CDR3 is TGCAGTGCTCTAGTCTCAGGGCGCGGGAGTATGGGTGAGCAGTTCTTC. The encoded protein is CSALVSGRGSMGEQFF.

This clonotype was picked up a small number of times. The chain recombines TRBV9 with TRBJ2-1, with D perhaps being TRBD1 or TRBD2 (7 bases each). The CDR3 runs to 18 residues. CDR1 is SGDLS and CDR2 is YYNGEE in the germline V gene. Trimming left V 3 bases short and J 0 bases short, with 19 bases between. The CDR3 coding sequence is TGTGCCAGCAGCGCCAGGGGGGGGCGGGAGATCTCCTACAATGAGCAGTTCTTC. This encodes CASSARGGREISYNEQFF.

This clonotype has just a few counts. The chain uses TRBV20-1 and TRBJ1-5; D perhaps matches TRBD1 (5 bases). Germline V gene lookup returns CDR1 DFQATT and CDR2 SNEGSKA (reference sequence). The CDR3 covers 13 residues. CDR3 protein: CSGGDRSNQPQHF. The CDR3 DNA follows: TGCAGCGGGGGGGATCGTAGCAATCAGCCCCAGCATTTT.

The chain joins TRBV10-3 to TRBJ2-2, with 8 bases fitting TRBD1. The CDR3 contains 14 residues. Trimming at V came to 7 bases and at J to 9 bases, leaving 10 bases not matched to a gene. In germline, CDR1 is ENHRY, CDR2 SYGVKD. The CDR3 reads CAITRGQDSRELFF. DNA of the CDR3: TGTGCCATCACCCGGGGACAGGACTCCCGGGAGCTGTTTTTT.

The chain is built from TRBV20-1 and TRBJ1-4; D remains unclear. Germline values: CDR1 DFQATT, CDR2 SNEGSKA (reference sequence). The CDR3 is 13 amino acids. V gave up 3 bases and J gave up 8 bases, with 13 bases separating them. CDR3 sequence reads: CSASYQAREKLFF. CDR3 nucleotides: TGCAGTGCTAGTTACCAGGCGAGGGAAAAACTGTTTTTT.

This clonotype was found a few times. V is TRBV29-1 and J is TRBJ2-5, with 10 nucleotides matching TRBD2. The CDR3 length is 13 residues. Germline lookup yields CDR1 SQVTM and CDR2 ANQGSEA. V trimming: 4 bases; J trimming: 3 bases; junction bases outside the gene matches: 2. The CDR3 bases are TGCAGCGTTGGGACTAGCGGAAAAGAGACCCAGTACTTC. Its translation: CSVGTSGKETQYF.

In its sample, this clonotype was seen a few times. The rearrangement uses TRBV2 and TRBJ2-5; D possibly corresponds to TRBD1 (5 bases). Germline V gene data show CDR1 as SNHLY and CDR2 as FYNNEI. CDR3 length: 13 amino acids. Trimming removed 6 bases at V and 5 bases at J, with 13 bases between. The CDR3 loop reads CASSRRVEETQYF. CDR3 DNA sequence: TGTGCCAGCAGCCGCAGGGTGGAGGAGACCCAGTACTTC.

The chain couples TRBV15 to TRBJ1-1, with no clear D. This CDR3 has 13 amino acids. The germline V gene encodes CDR1 LNHNV and CDR2 YYDKDF (reference sequence). Deletions cut 3 bases from V and 7 bases from J, with 12 bases between. This CDR3 reads CATSSLLRLEAFF. The CDR3 DNA reads as TGTGCCACCAGCAGCCTACTCCGCCTTGAAGCTTTCTTT.